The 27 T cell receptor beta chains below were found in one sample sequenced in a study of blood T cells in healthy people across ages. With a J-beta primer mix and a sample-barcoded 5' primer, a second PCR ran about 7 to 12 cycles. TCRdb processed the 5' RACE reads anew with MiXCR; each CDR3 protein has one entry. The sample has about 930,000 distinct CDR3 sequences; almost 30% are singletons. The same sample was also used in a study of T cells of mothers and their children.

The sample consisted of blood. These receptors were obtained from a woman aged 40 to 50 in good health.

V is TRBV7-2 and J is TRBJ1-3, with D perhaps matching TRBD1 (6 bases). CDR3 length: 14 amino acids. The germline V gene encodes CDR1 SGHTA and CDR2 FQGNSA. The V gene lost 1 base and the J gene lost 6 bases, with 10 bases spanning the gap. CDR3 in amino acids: CASSLGAGVNTIYF. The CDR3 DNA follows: TGTGCCAGCAGCTTAGGGGCAGGGGTAAACACCATATATTTT.

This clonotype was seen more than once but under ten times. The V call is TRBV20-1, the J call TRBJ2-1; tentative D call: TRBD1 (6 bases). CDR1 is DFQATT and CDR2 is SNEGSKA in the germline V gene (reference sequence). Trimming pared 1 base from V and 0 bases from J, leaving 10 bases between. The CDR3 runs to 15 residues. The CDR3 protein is CSARGRTVSYNEQFF. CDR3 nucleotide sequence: TGCAGTGCTAGAGGGAGGACAGTCTCCTACAATGAGCAGTTCTTC.

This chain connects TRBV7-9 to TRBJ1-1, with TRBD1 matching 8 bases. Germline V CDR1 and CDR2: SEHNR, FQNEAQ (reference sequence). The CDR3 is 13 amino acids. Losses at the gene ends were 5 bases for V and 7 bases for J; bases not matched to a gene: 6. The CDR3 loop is CASSLRDRYEAFF. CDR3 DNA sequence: TGTGCCAGCAGCCTCCGGGACAGGTATGAAGCTTTCTTT. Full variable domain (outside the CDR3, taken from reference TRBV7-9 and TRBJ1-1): DTGVSQNPRHKITKRGQNVTFRCDPISEHNRLYWYRQTLGQGPEFLTYFQNEAQLEKSRLLSDRFSAERPKGSFSTLEIQRTEQGDSAMYLCASSLRDRYEAFFGQGTRLTVV.

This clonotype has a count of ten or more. The CDR3 reads CASHAPGQGAYEQYF. CDR3 nucleotide sequence: TGTGCCAGCCACGCACCGGGACAGGGGGCCTACGAGCAGTACTTC. V gene TRBV28 combines with J gene TRBJ2-7; 11 positions agree with TRBD1. With 8 bases clipped from V and 2 bases from J, the junction kept 8 bases outside the gene matches. CDR1 and CDR2 from the germline V gene are MDHEN and SYDVKM. The CDR3 is made up of 15 amino acids.

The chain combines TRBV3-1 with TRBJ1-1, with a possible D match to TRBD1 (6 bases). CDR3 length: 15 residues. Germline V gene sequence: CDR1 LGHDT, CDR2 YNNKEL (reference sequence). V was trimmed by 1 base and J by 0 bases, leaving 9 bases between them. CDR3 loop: CASSQGTVVNTEAFF. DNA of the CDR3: TGTGCCAGCAGCCAAGGGACAGTCGTGAACACTGAAGCTTTCTTT.

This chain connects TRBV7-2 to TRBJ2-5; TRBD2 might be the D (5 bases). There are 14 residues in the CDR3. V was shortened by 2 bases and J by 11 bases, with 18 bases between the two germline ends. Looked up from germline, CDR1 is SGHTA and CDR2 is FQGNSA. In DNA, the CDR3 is TGTGCCAGCAGCTTATCGCTAGCTTACAATGAGCAGTACTTC. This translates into CASSLSLAYNEQYF.

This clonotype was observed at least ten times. The CDR3 nucleotides read TGCGCCAGCAGTAGCAGGGGAGGGATGGCGTTGAACACTGAAGCTTTCTTT. Protein sequence: CASSSRGGMALNTEAFF. The V gene is TRBV4-1, the J gene TRBJ1-1; D perhaps matches TRBD1 (6 bases). Germline CDR1 is MGHRA and CDR2 is YSYEKL. The germline V and J ends were trimmed by 6 bases and 0 bases, with 20 bases remaining between them. CDR3 length equals 17 residues.

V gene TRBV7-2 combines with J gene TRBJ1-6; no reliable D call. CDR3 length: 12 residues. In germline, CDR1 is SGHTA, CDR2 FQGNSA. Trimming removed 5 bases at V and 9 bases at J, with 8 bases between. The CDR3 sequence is CASSDGSSPLHF. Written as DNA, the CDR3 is TGTGCCAGCAGCGATGGGAGTTCACCCCTCCACTTT.

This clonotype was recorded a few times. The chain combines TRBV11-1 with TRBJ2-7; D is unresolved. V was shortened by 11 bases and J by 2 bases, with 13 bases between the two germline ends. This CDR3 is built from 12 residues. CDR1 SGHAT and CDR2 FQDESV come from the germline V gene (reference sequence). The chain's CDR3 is CALRGTTYEQYF. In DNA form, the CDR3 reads TGTGCCCTACGAGGTACTACCTACGAGCAGTACTTC. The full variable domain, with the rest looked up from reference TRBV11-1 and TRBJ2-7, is EAEVAQSPRYKITEKSQAVAFWCDPISGHATLYWYRQILGQGPELLVQFQDESVVDDSQLPKDRFSAERLKGVDSTLKIQPAELGDSAMYLCALRGTTYEQYFGPGTRLTVT.

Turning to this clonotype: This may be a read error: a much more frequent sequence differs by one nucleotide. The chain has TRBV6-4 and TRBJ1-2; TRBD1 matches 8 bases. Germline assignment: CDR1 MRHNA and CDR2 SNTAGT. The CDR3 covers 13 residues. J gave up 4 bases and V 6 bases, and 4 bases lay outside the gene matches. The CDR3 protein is CASRDRDGYGYTF. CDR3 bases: TGTGCCAGCAGGGACAGGGACGGCTATGGCTACACCTTC.

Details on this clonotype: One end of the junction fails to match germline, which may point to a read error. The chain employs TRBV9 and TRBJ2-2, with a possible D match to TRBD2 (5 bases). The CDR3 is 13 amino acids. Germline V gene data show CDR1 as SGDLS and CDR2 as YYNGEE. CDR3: CASSGPNTGERFF. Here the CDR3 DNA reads TGTGCCAGCAGCGGACCAAACACCGGGGAGCGGTTTTTT.

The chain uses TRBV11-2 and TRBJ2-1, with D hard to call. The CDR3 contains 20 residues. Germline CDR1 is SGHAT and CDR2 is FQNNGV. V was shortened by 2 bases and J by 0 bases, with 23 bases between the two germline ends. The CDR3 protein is CASSLSVIGHRPFSYNEQFF. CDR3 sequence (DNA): TGTGCCAGCAGCTTATCGGTCATCGGCCACCGACCCTTCTCCTACAATGAGCAGTTCTTC.

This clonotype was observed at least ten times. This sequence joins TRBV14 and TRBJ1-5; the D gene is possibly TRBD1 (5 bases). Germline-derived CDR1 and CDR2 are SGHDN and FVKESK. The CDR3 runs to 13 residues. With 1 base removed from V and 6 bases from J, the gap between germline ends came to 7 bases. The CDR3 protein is CASSQVGGQPQHF. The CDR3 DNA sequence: TGTGCCAGCAGCCAAGTCGGGGGTCAGCCCCAGCATTTT.

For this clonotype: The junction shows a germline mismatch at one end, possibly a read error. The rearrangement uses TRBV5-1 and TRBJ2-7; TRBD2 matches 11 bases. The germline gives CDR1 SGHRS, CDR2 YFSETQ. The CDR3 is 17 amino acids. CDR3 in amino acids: CASSLSLRTSGGYERYF. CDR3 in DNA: TGCGCCAGCAGCTTGAGTCTCAGAACTAGCGGGGGATACGAGCGGTACTTC.

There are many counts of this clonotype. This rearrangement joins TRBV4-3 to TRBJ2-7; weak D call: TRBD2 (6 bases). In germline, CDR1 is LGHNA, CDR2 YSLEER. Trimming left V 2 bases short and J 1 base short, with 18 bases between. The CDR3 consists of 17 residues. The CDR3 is CASSQPRRDLGSYEQYF. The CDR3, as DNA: TGCGCCAGCAGCCAACCAAGACGGGACTTGGGGTCCTACGAGCAGTACTTC.

CDR3 nucleotides: TGCAGTGCTAGAGCTCTTGAGGGGCACAGAAGCTCCTACAATGAGCAGTTCTTC. Protein sequence: CSARALEGHRSSYNEQFF. The chain links TRBV20-1 to TRBJ2-1; either TRBD1 or TRBD2 may supply D (5 bases each). Germline-derived CDR1 and CDR2 are DFQATT and SNEGSKA (reference sequence). The CDR3 length is 18 residues. Trimming cost V 1 base and J 0 bases, with 19 bases left between them.

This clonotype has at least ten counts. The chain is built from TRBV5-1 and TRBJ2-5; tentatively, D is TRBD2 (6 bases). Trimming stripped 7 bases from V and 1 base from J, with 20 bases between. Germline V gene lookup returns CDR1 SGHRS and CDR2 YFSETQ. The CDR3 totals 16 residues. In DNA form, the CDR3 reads TGCGCCAGCTACCTCGGGAGTAGTGTTGGCCAAGAGACCCAGTACTTC. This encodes CASYLGSSVGQETQYF.

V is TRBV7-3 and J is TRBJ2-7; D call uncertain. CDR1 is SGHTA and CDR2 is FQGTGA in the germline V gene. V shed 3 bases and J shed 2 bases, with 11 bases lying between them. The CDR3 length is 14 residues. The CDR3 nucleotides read TGTGCCAGCAGCTTGGGGTACCCAACCTACGAGCAGTACTTC. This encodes CASSLGYPTYEQYF.

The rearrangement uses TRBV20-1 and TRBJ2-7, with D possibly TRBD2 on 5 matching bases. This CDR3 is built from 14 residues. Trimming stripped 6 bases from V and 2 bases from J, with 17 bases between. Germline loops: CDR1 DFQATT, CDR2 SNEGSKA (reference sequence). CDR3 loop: CSAPPRESAYEQYF. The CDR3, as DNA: TGCAGTGCCCCCCCTCGGGAATCCGCCTACGAGCAGTACTTC.

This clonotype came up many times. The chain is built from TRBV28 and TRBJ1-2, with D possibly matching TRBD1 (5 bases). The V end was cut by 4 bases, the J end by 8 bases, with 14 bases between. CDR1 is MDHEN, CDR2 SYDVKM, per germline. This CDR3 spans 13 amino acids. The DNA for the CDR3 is TGTGCCAGCAGTTCTCCAGGGATCAGGGGCTACACCTTC. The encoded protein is CASSSPGIRGYTF.

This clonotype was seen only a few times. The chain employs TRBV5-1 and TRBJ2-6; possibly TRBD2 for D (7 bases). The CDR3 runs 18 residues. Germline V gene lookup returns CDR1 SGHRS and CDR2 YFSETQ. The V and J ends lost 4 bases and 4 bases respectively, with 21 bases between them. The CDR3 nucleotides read TGCGCCAGCAGCACCCGTGGGGGGGGCGCGTCAGGGGCCAACGTCCTGACTTTC. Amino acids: CASSTRGGGASGANVLTF.

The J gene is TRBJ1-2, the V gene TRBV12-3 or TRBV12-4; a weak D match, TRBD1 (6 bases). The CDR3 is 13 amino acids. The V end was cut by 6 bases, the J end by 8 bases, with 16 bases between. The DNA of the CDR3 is TGTGCCAGCAGCGAGACAGGTCCGGCGGGCTACACCTTC. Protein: CASSETGPAGYTF.

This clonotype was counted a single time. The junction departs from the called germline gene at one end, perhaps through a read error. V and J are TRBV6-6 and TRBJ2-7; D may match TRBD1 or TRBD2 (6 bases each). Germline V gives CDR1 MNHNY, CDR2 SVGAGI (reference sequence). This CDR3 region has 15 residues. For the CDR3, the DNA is TGTGCCAGCTGCCAGGTGGGGGGCCAGACCTACGAGCAGCACTTC. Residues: CASCQVGGQTYEQHF.

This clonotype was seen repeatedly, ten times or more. In DNA, the CDR3 is TGCAGTGCTAGAGACCGGGACTACGAGCAGTTCTTC. Translating gives CSARDRDYEQFF. V usage is TRBV20-1 and J usage is TRBJ2-1, with TRBD2 matching over 7 bases. This CDR3 comprises 12 residues. The germline gives CDR1 DFQATT, CDR2 SNEGSKA (reference sequence). The V and J ends lost 0 bases and 10 bases, in that order; junction bases with no gene match: 3.

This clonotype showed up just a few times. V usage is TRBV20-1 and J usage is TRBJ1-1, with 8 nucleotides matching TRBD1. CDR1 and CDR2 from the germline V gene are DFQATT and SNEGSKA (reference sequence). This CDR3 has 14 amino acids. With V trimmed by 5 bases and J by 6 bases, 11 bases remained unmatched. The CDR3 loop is CSAHLRTGRAEAFF. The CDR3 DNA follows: TGCAGTGCTCACCTCAGGACAGGGCGCGCTGAAGCTTTCTTT.

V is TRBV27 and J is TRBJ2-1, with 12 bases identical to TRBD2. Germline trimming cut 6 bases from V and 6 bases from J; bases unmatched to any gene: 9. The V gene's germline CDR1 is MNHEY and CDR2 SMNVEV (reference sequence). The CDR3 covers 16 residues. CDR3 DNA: TGTGCCAGCAGCTCCTTGACTAGCGGGGGTGGCAATGAGCAGTTCTTC. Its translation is CASSSLTSGGGNEQFF.

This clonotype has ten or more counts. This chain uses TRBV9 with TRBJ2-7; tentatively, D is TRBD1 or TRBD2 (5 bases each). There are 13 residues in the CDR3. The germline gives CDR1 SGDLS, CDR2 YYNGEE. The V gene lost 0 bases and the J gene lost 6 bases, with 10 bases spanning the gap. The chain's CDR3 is CASSVDGASEQYF. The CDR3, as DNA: TGTGCCAGCAGCGTAGACGGGGCGAGCGAGCAGTACTTC.